Listed below are T cell receptor beta chains from one sample, sequenced in a study of shared clonotypes between healthy human individuals. The protocol was immunoSEQ multiplex PCR, while the TCRdb copy is restricted to in-frame clones and leaves out a portion. The sample carries some 790,000 clones, 72% recorded once. The sequencing sample was made of memory CD4+ T cells sorted from blood. Receptors were obtained from a woman aged 25 to 39 in good health. Each CDR3 is given with its conserved first and last residue. The order of the fields is V gene, D gene, clone size, J gene, CDR3 protein, CDR3 DNA. The D gene is left open where the match is weak. A clone size is listed for some rows: how often the clone was seen (once, few, many), or a class if it is expanded.

V gene: TRBV5-1; D gene: NA; clone size: NA; J gene: TRBJ2-1; CDR3 protein: CASSFQVSSYNEQFF; CDR3 DNA: TGCGCCAGCAGCTTCCAGGTGAGCTCCTACAATGAGCAGTTCTTC
V gene: TRBV11-2; D gene: NA; clone size: few; J gene: TRBJ2-5; CDR3 protein: CASSSPIQETQYF; CDR3 DNA: TGTGCCAGCAGCTCCCCGATCCAAGAGACCCAGTACTTC
V gene: TRBV28; D gene: NA; clone size: NA; J gene: TRBJ2-7; CDR3 protein: CASKRELNEQYF; CDR3 DNA: TGTGCCAGCAAGAGGGAATTGAACGAGCAGTACTTC
V gene: TRBV5-1; D gene: TRBD2; clone size: few; J gene: TRBJ2-7; CDR3 protein: CASSNLAGEGEQYF; CDR3 DNA: TGCGCCAGCAGCAACCTAGCGGGAGAGGGCGAGCAGTACTTC
V gene: TRBV7-9; D gene: TRBD2; clone size: once; J gene: TRBJ2-3; CDR3 protein: CASSFPRGGLADTQYF; CDR3 DNA: TGTGCCAGCAGCTTCCCCCGGGGGGGGCTGGCAGATACGCAGTATTTT
V gene: TRBV6-5; D gene: NA; clone size: NA; J gene: TRBJ1-1; CDR3 protein: CASSFTAGNTEAFF; CDR3 DNA: TGTGCCAGCAGTTTCACGGCGGGGAACACTGAAGCTTTCTTT
V gene: TRBV27; D gene: NA; clone size: once; J gene: TRBJ2-1; CDR3 protein: CASSAGTRGEQFF; CDR3 DNA: TGTGCCAGCAGTGCCGGGACCAGGGGTGAGCAGTTCTTC
V gene: TRBV6-1; D gene: NA; clone size: few; J gene: TRBJ2-7; CDR3 protein: CASSEIPRHEQYF; CDR3 DNA: TGTGCCAGCAGTGAAATCCCCCGGCACGAGCAGTACTTC
V gene: TRBV19; D gene: NA; clone size: few; J gene: TRBJ1-2; CDR3 protein: CASSIWGNYGYTF; CDR3 DNA: TGTGCCAGTAGTATATGGGGAAACTATGGCTACACCTTC
V gene: TRBV27; D gene: NA; clone size: many; J gene: TRBJ1-5; CDR3 protein: CASSFTGAYNQPQHF; CDR3 DNA: TGTGCCAGCAGTTTCACGGGGGCGTACAATCAGCCCCAGCATTTT
V gene: TRBV5-1; D gene: TRBD1; clone size: NA; J gene: TRBJ2-1; CDR3 protein: CASSLGTGYNEQFF; CDR3 DNA: TGCGCCAGCAGCTTGGGGACAGGTTATAATGAGCAGTTCTTC
V gene: TRBV11-2; D gene: NA; clone size: once; J gene: TRBJ2-2; CDR3 protein: CASSLDLIRPDTGELFF; CDR3 DNA: TGTGCCAGCAGCTTAGATTTAATCCGGCCTGACACCGGGGAGCTGTTTTTT
V gene: TRBV29-1; D gene: NA; clone size: few; J gene: TRBJ1-1; CDR3 protein: CSVVRTEAFF; CDR3 DNA: TGCAGCGTTGTACGCACTGAAGCTTTCTTT
V gene: TRBV10-1; D gene: NA; clone size: NA; J gene: TRBJ2-1; CDR3 protein: CASSAGLFYNEQFF; CDR3 DNA: TGCGCCAGCAGTGCCGGACTATTCTACAATGAGCAGTTCTTC
V gene: TRBV28; D gene: NA; clone size: few; J gene: TRBJ1-1; CDR3 protein: CASSLRNTEAFF; CDR3 DNA: TGTGCCAGCAGTTTGAGGAACACTGAAGCTTTCTTT
V gene: TRBV27; D gene: NA; clone size: NA; J gene: TRBJ1-2; CDR3 protein: CASSLSRQISNYGYTF; CDR3 DNA: TGTGCCAGCAGTTTATCGCGACAGATCTCTAACTATGGCTACACCTTC
V gene: TRBV6-5; D gene: NA; clone size: few; J gene: TRBJ2-1; CDR3 protein: CASKNNNEQFF; CDR3 DNA: TGTGCCAGCAAAAACAACAATGAGCAGTTCTTC
V gene: TRBV11-2; D gene: NA; clone size: NA; J gene: TRBJ2-4; CDR3 protein: CASSSPGGDALLAKNIQYF; CDR3 DNA: TGTGCCAGCAGCTCCCCCGGCGGGGACGCCCTCCTAGCCAAAAACATTCAGTACTTC
V gene: TRBV6-1; D gene: NA; clone size: NA; J gene: TRBJ2-7; CDR3 protein: CASSGESYEQYF; CDR3 DNA: TGTGCCAGCAGTGGAGAGAGCTACGAGCAGTACTTC
V gene: TRBV30; D gene: TRBD2; clone size: NA; J gene: TRBJ2-1; CDR3 protein: CAWTPGTTTYNEQFF; CDR3 DNA: TGTGCCTGGACCCCCGGGACTACAACCTACAATGAGCAGTTCTTC
V gene: TRBV5-1; D gene: TRBD2; clone size: many; J gene: TRBJ2-1; CDR3 protein: CASSLSLAFNEQFF; CDR3 DNA: TGCGCCAGCAGCCTTTCACTAGCGTTCAATGAGCAGTTCTTC
V gene: TRBV7-8; D gene: NA; clone size: NA; J gene: TRBJ2-1; CDR3 protein: CASSPRQALTINEQFF; CDR3 DNA: TGTGCCAGCAGCCCGCGACAGGCCCTTACAATTAATGAGCAGTTCTTC
V gene: TRBV7-9; D gene: NA; clone size: NA; J gene: TRBJ1-2; CDR3 protein: CASSFEDYGYTF; CDR3 DNA: TGTGCCAGCAGCTTCGAGGACTATGGCTACACCTTC
V gene: TRBV5-1; D gene: NA; clone size: few; J gene: TRBJ2-3; CDR3 protein: CASSLASSTDTQYF; CDR3 DNA: TGCGCCAGCAGCCTAGCGAGTAGCACAGATACGCAGTATTTT
V gene: TRBV7-6; D gene: TRBD1; clone size: NA; J gene: TRBJ2-5; CDR3 protein: CASSLGGQAKAQYF; CDR3 DNA: TGTGCCAGCAGCTTAGGGGGACAGGCCAAGGCCCAGTACTTC
V gene: TRBV9; D gene: TRBD2; clone size: NA; J gene: TRBJ2-1; CDR3 protein: CASSLRTSGRSYNEQFF; CDR3 DNA: TGTGCCAGCAGCCTCCGAACTAGCGGGAGGTCCTACAATGAGCAGTTCTTC
V gene: TRBV27; D gene: TRBD1; clone size: NA; J gene: TRBJ2-7; CDR3 protein: CASSLLGQGFGSYEQYF; CDR3 DNA: TGTGCCAGCAGTTTATTGGGACAGGGTTTTGGGTCCTACGAGCAGTACTTC
V gene: TRBV5-1; D gene: NA; clone size: few; J gene: TRBJ2-2; CDR3 protein: CASSLFSRDNTGELFF; CDR3 DNA: TGCGCCAGCAGCTTATTCTCCCGGGACAACACCGGGGAGCTGTTTTTT
V gene: TRBV6-6; D gene: NA; clone size: NA; J gene: TRBJ1-2; CDR3 protein: CASSYSMRTAYGYTF; CDR3 DNA: TGTGCCAGCAGTTACTCGATGAGGACAGCCTATGGCTACACCTTC
V gene: TRBV10-3; D gene: TRBD2; clone size: NA; J gene: TRBJ2-1; CDR3 protein: CAISDDGRANNEQFF; CDR3 DNA: TGTGCCATCAGTGATGACGGGAGGGCCAATAATGAGCAGTTCTTC
V gene: TRBV9; D gene: TRBD1; clone size: NA; J gene: TRBJ2-5; CDR3 protein: CASSVSGTEETQYF; CDR3 DNA: TGTGCCAGCAGCGTCTCCGGGACAGAGGAGACCCAGTACTTC
V gene: TRBV9; D gene: TRBD1; clone size: NA; J gene: TRBJ2-3; CDR3 protein: CASSVGTGGFTDTQYF; CDR3 DNA: TGTGCCAGCAGCGTAGGGACAGGGGGCTTCACAGATACGCAGTATTTT
V gene: TRBV18; D gene: TRBD2; clone size: NA; J gene: TRBJ2-7; CDR3 protein: CASSPSGSNYEQYF; CDR3 DNA: TGTGCCAGCTCCCCTAGCGGGAGTAATTACGAGCAGTACTTC
V gene: TRBV25-1; D gene: NA; clone size: NA; J gene: TRBJ2-5; CDR3 protein: CASSEKGTQYF; CDR3 DNA: TGTGCCAGCAGTGAAAAGGGGACCCAGTACTTC
V gene: TRBV6-4; D gene: NA; clone size: NA; J gene: TRBJ2-4; CDR3 protein: CASKTTRLAKNIQYF; CDR3 DNA: TGTGCCAGCAAAACCACCCGACTAGCCAAAAACATTCAGTACTTC
V gene: TRBV5-4; D gene: NA; clone size: NA; J gene: TRBJ2-3; CDR3 protein: CASSPAGPDTQYF; CDR3 DNA: TGTGCCAGCAGCCCCGCGGGCCCAGATACGCAGTATTTT
V gene: TRBV7-8; D gene: NA; clone size: NA; J gene: TRBJ2-3; CDR3 protein: CASSRPTDTQYF; CDR3 DNA: TGTGCCAGCAGTAGACCCACAGATACGCAGTATTTT
V gene: TRBV10-2; D gene: TRBD2; clone size: NA; J gene: TRBJ2-7; CDR3 protein: CASSESAGGLEQYF; CDR3 DNA: TGCGCCAGCAGTGAGTCGGCGGGAGGGCTCGAGCAGTACTTC
V gene: TRBV6-1; D gene: TRBD1; clone size: NA; J gene: TRBJ1-5; CDR3 protein: CASSERTGNQPQHF; CDR3 DNA: TGTGCCAGCAGTGAGCGGACAGGGAATCAGCCCCAGCATTTT
V gene: TRBV6-5; D gene: NA; clone size: once; J gene: TRBJ2-7; CDR3 protein: CASSLGANSYEQYF; CDR3 DNA: TGTGCCAGCAGTCTTGGGGCCAACTCCTACGAGCAGTACTTC
V gene: TRBV11-2; D gene: NA; clone size: NA; J gene: TRBJ2-5; CDR3 protein: CASSRSRVETQYF; CDR3 DNA: TGTGCCAGCAGCCGTAGTCGGGTAGAGACCCAGTACTTC
V gene: TRBV11-3; D gene: NA; clone size: NA; J gene: TRBJ2-7; CDR3 protein: CASSSGSSSYEQYF; CDR3 DNA: TGTGCCAGCAGCTCAGGTTCCTCATCCTACGAGCAGTACTTC
V gene: TRBV14; D gene: NA; clone size: NA; J gene: TRBJ2-6; CDR3 protein: CASSQGGFSGANVLTF; CDR3 DNA: TGTGCCAGCAGCCAAGGGGGTTTCTCTGGGGCCAACGTCCTGACTTTC
V gene: TRBV10-2; D gene: NA; clone size: NA; J gene: TRBJ1-1; CDR3 protein: CASSIPQGMNTEAFF; CDR3 DNA: TGCGCCAGCAGCATCCCTCAGGGGATGAACACTGAAGCTTTCTTT
V gene: TRBV19; D gene: TRBD1; clone size: NA; J gene: TRBJ2-7; CDR3 protein: CATSGRGQGKYEQYF; CDR3 DNA: TGTGCCACCTCCGGTAGGGGACAGGGTAAATACGAGCAGTACTTC
V gene: TRBV5-4; D gene: TRBD1; clone size: NA; J gene: TRBJ1-2; CDR3 protein: CASSLDVGQGLYGYTF; CDR3 DNA: TGTGCCAGCAGCTTGGATGTGGGACAGGGTTTGTATGGCTACACCTTC
V gene: TRBV7-2; D gene: NA; clone size: NA; J gene: TRBJ2-3; CDR3 protein: CASSPYRGLLNPSTDTQYF; CDR3 DNA: TGTGCCAGCAGCCCGTACCGAGGACTCCTCAACCCTAGCACAGATACGCAGTATTTT
V gene: TRBV6-5; D gene: NA; clone size: once; J gene: TRBJ2-7; CDR3 protein: CASSYSGGGWSYEQYF; CDR3 DNA: TGTGCCAGCAGTTACTCCGGTGGGGGGTGGTCCTACGAGCAGTACTTC
V gene: TRBV19; D gene: NA; clone size: few; J gene: TRBJ2-1; CDR3 protein: CASSPGGEQFF; CDR3 DNA: TGTGCCAGTAGTCCAGGTGGCGAGCAGTTCTTC
V gene: TRBV21-1; D gene: NA; clone size: NA; J gene: TRBJ1-3; CDR3 protein: CASSIGEDSGNTIYF; CDR3 DNA: TGTGCCAGCAGCATTGGAGAGGACTCTGGAAACACCATATATTTT
V gene: TRBV9; D gene: NA; clone size: NA; J gene: TRBJ2-1; CDR3 protein: CASSVALGDGAPNEQFF; CDR3 DNA: TGTGCCAGCAGCGTAGCCTTGGGGGACGGAGCCCCAAATGAGCAGTTCTTC
V gene: TRBV5-1; D gene: TRBD1; clone size: NA; J gene: TRBJ1-2; CDR3 protein: CASSLAGTGGYGYTF; CDR3 DNA: TGCGCCAGCAGCTTGGCCGGGACAGGGGGCTATGGCTACACCTTC
V gene: TRBV10-1; D gene: TRBD1; clone size: NA; J gene: TRBJ2-1; CDR3 protein: CASSEGQGWGEQFF; CDR3 DNA: TGCGCCAGCAGTGAGGGACAGGGTTGGGGTGAGCAGTTCTTC
V gene: TRBV11-2; D gene: NA; clone size: NA; J gene: TRBJ2-1; CDR3 protein: CASSLGLGPTSEQFF; CDR3 DNA: TGTGCCAGCAGCTTAGGTCTCGGCCCCACTTCTGAGCAGTTCTTC